The present entry profiles one T cell receptor (beta chain) with its context. Its antigen is still unknown. This CDR3 region has 14 residues. The data belong to a study of T cell responses to AZD1222 COVID-19 vaccine. Generated by immunoSEQ multiplex PCR, the TCRdb table keeps only in-frame clones and is missing some. This sample carries some 150,000 clones, more than 80% of them seen once, and the ten largest clones take about 3%. Study results and caveats: Repertoire sampling was restricted to post-peak T cell response timepoints. Donors skewed white British and female; clonal diversity was possibly underestimated. Along spike, vaccine-associated CD4 TCRs were found throughout, with dominance at 160-218 and 743-854.

This clonotype was sampled from an adult in good health. J is TRBJ1-5 and V is TRBV12-2; the DNA was not compared with TRBD1, the D call given in the table. TRBV12-2 is marked as a pseudogene. The starting material was peripheral blood, obtained on day 0 of AZD1222 vaccination. This chain's CDR3 is CASHRVFGPQPQHF. The DNA of the CDR3 is TGTGCAAGTCACAGGGTCTTTGGTCCTCAGCCCCAGCATTTT.